The 29 T cell receptor beta chains presented below share a single source sample, sequenced in a study of cytomegalovirus exposure and HLA in healthy donors. Both 60 Vbeta primers and 13 Jbeta primers went into the PCR. Sequencing used immunoSEQ multiplex PCR; TCRdb keeps in-frame clones, though not all of them. The table records about 160,000 clones, 77% of them present only once. Source material: PBMCs. The receptor set was obtained from a woman between 25 and 40 years old in good health and CMV-seronegative.

The V call is TRBV5-1, the J call TRBJ2-3; D may be TRBD1 (6 bases). Germline V CDR1 and CDR2: SGHRS, YFSETQ. The CDR3 has 15 residues. V lost 1 base and J lost 0, with 9 bases in between. CDR3 bases: TGCGCCAGCAGCTTGCCAGGGGCTAGCACAGATACGCAGTATTTT. As protein: CASSLPGASTDTQYF.

This clone was found a few times. The rearrangement uses TRBV6-5 and TRBJ2-3, with 7 bases fitting TRBD1. In germline, CDR1 is MNHEY, CDR2 SVGAGI. There are 16 residues in the CDR3. The V and J ends lost 3 bases and 1 base, in that order; junction bases with no gene match: 7. CDR3 DNA: TGTGCCAGCAGTTATTTGGGACAGTTCGGCACAGATACGCAGTATTTT. This codes for CASSYLGQFGTDTQYF.

This chain links TRBV5-8 with TRBJ2-6; D might be TRBD1 (6 bases). Per the germline V gene, CDR1 is SGHTS and CDR2 is YDEGEE. The CDR3 sequence is 19 residues long. V gave up 0 bases and J gave up 0 bases, with 16 bases separating them. Here the CDR3 reads CASSLAVGHLLSGANVLTF. The CDR3 DNA follows: TGTGCCAGCAGCTTGGCCGTGGGACATTTGCTCTCTGGGGCCAACGTCCTGACTTTC.

The rearrangement uses TRBV13 and TRBJ2-7, with D hard to call. V was clipped by 6 bases and J by 1 base, with 13 bases between them. CDR1 and CDR2 from the germline V gene are PRHDT and FYEKMQ (reference sequence). The CDR3 runs 14 residues. The DNA of the CDR3 is TGTGCCAGCAGGCGCCCAGAACAGTCCTACGAGCAGTACTTC. Its protein product is CASRRPEQSYEQYF. The entire variable domain, with the rest obtained from reference TRBV13 and TRBJ2-7, is as follows: AAGVIQSPRHLIKEKRETATLKCYPIPRHDTVYWYQQGPGQDPQFLISFYEKMQSDKGSIPDRFSAQQFSDYHSELNMSSLELGDSALYFCASRRPEQSYEQYFGPGTRLTVT.

The J gene is TRBJ2-7, the V gene TRBV5-5; possibly TRBD1 for D (5 bases). CDR1 and CDR2 (germline): SGHKS, YYEKEE (reference sequence). The CDR3 is 15 amino acids. V gave up 7 bases and J gave up 4 bases, with 21 bases separating them. The CDR3 DNA is TGTGCCAGCGTTGACAGTCACGAATGGATATACGAGCAGTACTTC. Translating gives CASVDSHEWIYEQYF.

This CDR3 is CASTVVPGSPLHF. The DNA of the CDR3 is TGTGCCAGCACGGTTGTGCCTGGTTCACCCCTCCACTTT. This chain connects TRBV28 to TRBJ1-6; D ambiguous. Trimming stripped 7 bases from V and 9 bases from J, with 13 bases between. Germline values: CDR1 MDHEN, CDR2 SYDVKM. CDR3 size: 13 residues.

This clone was observed a single time. This chain connects TRBV10-3 to TRBJ2-3; D is ambiguous. This CDR3 contains 13 residues. Per germline, CDR1 ENHRY and CDR2 SYGVKD. The ends were cut back, 6 bases at V and 2 bases at J, with 9 bases in the middle. CDR3 coding DNA: TGTGCCATCAGGGGCAGGAACACAGATACGCAGTATTTT. Protein sequence: CAIRGRNTDTQYF.

V is TRBV5-1 and J is TRBJ2-2; 7 positions agree with TRBD1. This CDR3 region has 16 residues. CDR1 and CDR2 from the germline V gene are SGHRS and YFSETQ. V was pared by 2 bases and J by 4 bases, with 8 bases of the junction left unmatched. As DNA, the CDR3 is TGCGCCAGCAGCTTCCGACAGGGAGTAGGCACCGGGGAGCTGTTTTTT. Amino acids: CASSFRQGVGTGELFF.

The J gene is TRBJ2-3, the V gene TRBV5-4, with D possibly being TRBD2 (6 bases). Germline CDR1 and CDR2: SGHNT and YYREEE (reference sequence). This CDR3 is built from 15 residues. V lost 1 base to trimming and J lost 1 base, with 10 bases between them. CDR3: CASSLWSGGTDTQYF. CDR3 nucleotide sequence: TGTGCCAGCAGCTTGTGGTCGGGGGGCACAGATACGCAGTATTTT. The full variable domain, rest sourced from reference TRBV5-4 and TRBJ2-3, is ETGVTQSPTHLIKTRGQQVTLRCSSQSGHNTVSWYQQALGQGPQFIFQYYREEENGRGNFPPRFSGLQFPNYSSELNVNALELDDSALYLCASSLWSGGTDTQYFGPGTRLTVL.

The chain has TRBV5-1 and TRBJ1-2; D is uncertain. The CDR3 loop spans 14 amino acids. V lost 0 bases and J lost 2, with 8 bases in between. Germline lookup yields CDR1 SGHRS and CDR2 YFSETQ. The CDR3 bases are TGCGCCAGCAGCTTGGTGGCAGCGAACTATGGCTACACCTTC. This translates into CASSLVAANYGYTF.

This clone was counted a few times. V usage is TRBV5-5 and J usage is TRBJ1-2, with 7 bases aligning to TRBD1. Germline assignment: CDR1 SGHKS and CDR2 YYEKEE (reference sequence). With 0 bases clipped from V and 13 bases from J, the junction kept 12 bases outside the gene matches. CDR3 size: 14 residues. The CDR3 reads CASSLALSGGKSTF. In nucleotides, the CDR3 is TGTGCCAGCAGCTTGGCTCTATCAGGGGGGAAGAGCACCTTC.

The chain has TRBV10-3 and TRBJ2-5; the D gene is possibly TRBD1 (6 bases). The DNA end favors TRBJ2-7, so the J call may be wrong. Germline assignment: CDR1 ENHRY and CDR2 SYGVKD. The CDR3 has 12 residues. The CDR3 DNA sequence: TGTGCCATCGGACAGAGGGACTACGAGCAGTACTTC. Translated, it gives CAIGQRDYEQYF.

The chain recombines TRBV7-2 with TRBJ1-6, with TRBD1 as a possible D gene (6 bases). The V gene's germline CDR1 is SGHTA and CDR2 FQGNSA. This CDR3 contains 16 residues. The ends were cut back, 1 base at V and 2 bases at J, with 9 bases in the middle. The CDR3: CASSLVWTAYNSPLHF. Here the CDR3 DNA reads TGTGCCAGCAGCTTAGTTTGGACAGCCTATAATTCACCCCTCCACTTT.

This chain joins TRBV27 and TRBJ2-7; D is uncertain. The CDR3 is 12 amino acids. V dropped 3 bases and J dropped 3 bases, with 6 bases sitting between them. Germline assignment: CDR1 MNHEY and CDR2 SMNVEV (reference sequence). CDR3 in amino acids: CASSFPRYEQYF. As DNA, the CDR3 is TGTGCCAGCAGTTTCCCTCGCTACGAGCAGTACTTC.

A few counts support this clone. The J gene is TRBJ2-2, the V gene TRBV4-1, with 9 positions matching TRBD2. V shed 5 bases and J 2 bases; nucleotides not matched to a gene: 6. Germline V gene data show CDR1 as MGHRA and CDR2 as YSYEKL. CDR3 length: 16 residues. The CDR3 sequence is CASSSRGGSNTGELFF. CDR3 DNA: TGCGCCAGCAGCTCGCGGGGGGGCAGTAACACCGGGGAGCTGTTTTTT.

The rearrangement uses TRBV5-1 and TRBJ2-4, with D possibly matching TRBD2 (5 bases). The V end was cut by 0 bases, the J end by 1 base, with 5 bases between. The CDR3 is made up of 14 amino acids. Germline loops: CDR1 SGHRS, CDR2 YFSETQ. This chain's CDR3 is CASSLGGAKNIQYF. For the CDR3, the DNA is TGCGCCAGCAGCTTGGGCGGGGCCAAAAACATTCAGTACTTC.

This chain connects TRBV5-1 to TRBJ1-1, with D possibly TRBD1 on 6 matching bases. The germline V and J ends were trimmed by 0 bases and 4 bases, with 13 bases remaining between them. Looked up from germline, CDR1 is SGHRS and CDR2 is YFSETQ. The CDR3 is made up of 15 amino acids. In DNA form, the CDR3 reads TGCGCCAGCAGCTTGGCCACAGGGTCGGGCACTGAAGCTTTCTTT. As protein: CASSLATGSGTEAFF.

This rearrangement joins TRBV6-6 to TRBJ1-1; the D is unclear. V lost 5 bases and J 1 base, leaving 14 bases between the germline ends. Germline values: CDR1 MNHNY, CDR2 SVGAGI (reference sequence). This CDR3 region has 15 residues. CDR3 in amino acids: CASSPSRGSNTEAFF. The CDR3 bases are TGTGCCAGCAGTCCTTCGAGAGGATCGAACACTGAAGCTTTCTTT.

This clone was detected only a few times. This chain links TRBV6-6 with TRBJ1-1, with a possible D match to TRBD1 (5 bases). CDR1 and CDR2 from the germline V gene are MNHNY and SVGAGI (reference sequence). This CDR3 has 14 amino acids. Deletions cut 1 base from V and 3 bases from J, with 9 bases between. The CDR3 DNA reads as TGTGCCAGCAGTTACTTTCGGGGGGACACTGAAGCTTTCTTT. This sequence encodes CASSYFRGDTEAFF.

The genes are TRBV5-1 and TRBJ1-2; D not certain. Trimming stripped 5 bases from V and 0 bases from J, with 8 bases between. Germline V gives CDR1 SGHRS, CDR2 YFSETQ. The CDR3 extends over 13 amino acids. DNA of the CDR3: TGCGCCAGCAGAACAGAACCTAACTATGGCTACACCTTC. This encodes CASRTEPNYGYTF.

The V call is TRBV2, the J call TRBJ1-2; possible D gene TRBD1, 5 bases. Germline CDR1 SNHLY, CDR2 FYNNEI. The germline V and J ends were trimmed by 7 bases and 1 base, with 10 bases remaining between them. The CDR3 consists of 13 residues. As DNA, the CDR3 is TGTGCCAGCACCGAGACAGTTAACTATGGCTACACCTTC. Translation gives CASTETVNYGYTF.

The chain carries TRBV27 and TRBJ1-4; D may be TRBD1 (6 bases). This CDR3 comprises 13 residues. Germline V gene sequence: CDR1 MNHEY, CDR2 SMNVEV (reference sequence). The V and J ends lost 4 bases and 8 bases respectively, with 11 bases between them. In nucleotides, the CDR3 is TGTGCCAGCAGTTGGGCAGGGGAAGAAAAACTGTTTTTT. Translation: CASSWAGEEKLFF.

This clone turned up a few times. The chain carries TRBV19 and TRBJ1-1; D might be TRBD1 (5 bases). In germline, CDR1 is LNHDA, CDR2 SQIVND (reference sequence). Trimming cost V 1 base and J 2 bases, with 11 bases left between them. The CDR3 is 15 residues long. CDR3 sequence: CASSIVEGPNTEAFF. CDR3 in DNA: TGTGCCAGTAGTATAGTGGAGGGGCCCAACACTGAAGCTTTCTTT.

V gene TRBV6-1 combines with J gene TRBJ1-5; 7 bases are a match to TRBD1. Germline V gene data show CDR1 as MNHNS and CDR2 as SASEGT. The CDR3 has 15 amino acids. V lost 10 bases and J lost 0; bases outside the gene matches: 9. The CDR3 sequence is CATLLEGASNQPQHF. CDR3 coding DNA: TGTGCCACCTTACTGGAGGGGGCTAGCAATCAGCCCCAGCATTTT.

This rearrangement joins TRBV5-1 to TRBJ1-1; perhaps TRBD1 as D (5 bases). This CDR3 is built from 14 residues. Germline V CDR1 and CDR2: SGHRS, YFSETQ. Trimming stripped 6 bases from V and 1 base from J, with 13 bases between. The CDR3 here is CASNAITGNTEAFF. In DNA form, the CDR3 reads TGCGCCAGCAACGCCATTACAGGGAACACTGAAGCTTTCTTT.

This chain links TRBV14 with TRBJ2-5; D uncertain. Germline V gene data show CDR1 as SGHDN and CDR2 as FVKESK. With 0 bases removed from V and 7 bases from J, the gap between germline ends came to 3 bases. The CDR3 spans 11 residues. The CDR3 loop is CASSQDRTQYF. The CDR3 region has the DNA TGTGCCAGCAGCCAAGATCGGACCCAGTACTTC.

The gene calls are TRBV5-1 and TRBJ2-7, with a tentative D call TRBD1 (5 bases). Trimming cost V 2 bases and J 6 bases, with 9 bases left between them. The CDR3 contains 12 residues. Germline V gene lookup returns CDR1 SGHRS and CDR2 YFSETQ. The CDR3 nucleotides are TGCGCCAGCAGCTTCGGACAAGTCGAGCAGTACTTC. It specifies CASSFGQVEQYF.

This chain joins TRBV28 and TRBJ2-7, with TRBD1 matching 7 bases. This CDR3 has 12 amino acids. Germline CDR1 and CDR2: MDHEN and SYDVKM. The J segment lost 3 bases and the V segment lost 6 bases, leaving 2 bases of the junction unmatched. CDR3 amino acids: CASRGQSYEQYF. In DNA, the CDR3 is TGTGCCAGCAGGGGACAGAGCTACGAGCAGTACTTC.

CDR3 sequence: CASSPHGLGYEQYF. The CDR3 coding sequence is TGTGCCAGCAGTCCGCATGGACTGGGCTACGAGCAGTACTTC. The gene calls are TRBV6-5 and TRBJ2-7, with TRBD2 as a possible D gene (5 bases). Between the trimmed V and J ends, which lost 5 bases and 3 bases, there was a span of 14 bases. Looked up from germline, CDR1 is MNHEY and CDR2 is SVGAGI. The CDR3 has 14 residues.